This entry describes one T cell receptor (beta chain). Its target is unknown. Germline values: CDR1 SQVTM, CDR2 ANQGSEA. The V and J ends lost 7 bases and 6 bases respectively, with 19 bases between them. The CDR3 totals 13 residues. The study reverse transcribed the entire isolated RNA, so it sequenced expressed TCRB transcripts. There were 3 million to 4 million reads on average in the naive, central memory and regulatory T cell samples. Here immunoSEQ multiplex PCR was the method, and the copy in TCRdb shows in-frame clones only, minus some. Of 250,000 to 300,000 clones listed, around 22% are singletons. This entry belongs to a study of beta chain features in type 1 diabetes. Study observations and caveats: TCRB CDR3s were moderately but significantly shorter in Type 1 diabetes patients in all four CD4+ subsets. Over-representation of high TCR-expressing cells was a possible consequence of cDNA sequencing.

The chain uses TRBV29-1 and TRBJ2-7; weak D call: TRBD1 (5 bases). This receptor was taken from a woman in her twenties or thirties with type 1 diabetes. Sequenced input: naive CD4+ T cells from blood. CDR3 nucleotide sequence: TGCAGCGCCAGGTTGGAAAGGGGTAGCGAGCAGTACTTC. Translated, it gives CSARLERGSEQYF.